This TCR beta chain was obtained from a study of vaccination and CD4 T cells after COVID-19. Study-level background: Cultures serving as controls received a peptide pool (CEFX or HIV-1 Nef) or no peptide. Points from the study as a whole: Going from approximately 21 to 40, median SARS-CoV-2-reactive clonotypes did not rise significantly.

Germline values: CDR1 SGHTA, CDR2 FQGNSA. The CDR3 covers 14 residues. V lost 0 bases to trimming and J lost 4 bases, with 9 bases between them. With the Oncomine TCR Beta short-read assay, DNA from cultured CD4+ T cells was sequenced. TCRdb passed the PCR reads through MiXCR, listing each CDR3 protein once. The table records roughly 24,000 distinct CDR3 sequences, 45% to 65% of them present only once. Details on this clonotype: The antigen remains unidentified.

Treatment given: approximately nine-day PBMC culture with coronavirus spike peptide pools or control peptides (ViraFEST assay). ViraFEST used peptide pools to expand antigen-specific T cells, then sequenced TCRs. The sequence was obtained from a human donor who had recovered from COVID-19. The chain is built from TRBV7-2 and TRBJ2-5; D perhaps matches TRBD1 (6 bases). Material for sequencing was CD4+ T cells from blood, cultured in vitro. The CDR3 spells CASSLASGVETQYF. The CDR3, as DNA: TGTGCCAGCAGCTTAGCGTCAGGGGTAGAGACCCAGTACTTC.